The rows below give T cell receptor beta chains drawn from one sample of a study of T cells in Graves' hyperthyroidism and ophthalmopathy. TCRdb re-called the multiplex PCR reads with MiXCR, one entry per CDR3 protein. The sample records more than 300,000 distinct CDR3 sequences, approximately 13% being singletons. Input material: blood. These receptors were obtained from a woman aged 55-70 years with Graves' hyperthyroidism. Both conserved end residues are part of each CDR3. A D gene is named only where the DNA matches it firmly. Expanded clones get a size class; other rows say once, few or many, or leave the size out.

abundance: NA
v_gene: TRBV19
len: 15
j_gene: TRBJ2-1
d_gene: NA
CDR3nt: TGTGCCAGTAGTGTCCGGGACTCTGCTTACAATGAGCAGTTCTTC
CDR3aa: CASSVRDSAYNEQFF

abundance: many
v_gene: TRBV20-1
len: 15
j_gene: TRBJ1-2
d_gene: TRBD1
CDR3nt: TGCAGTGCTAGACTGACAGGGTCCCGGAGCTATGGCTACACCTTC
CDR3aa: CSARLTGSRSYGYTF

abundance: NA
v_gene: TRBV30
len: 16
j_gene: TRBJ2-3
d_gene: NA
CDR3nt: TGTGCCTGGACCGCTGGGACACAGACTAGCACAGATACGCAGTATTTT
CDR3aa: CAWTAGTQTSTDTQYF

abundance: many
v_gene: TRBV28
len: 14
j_gene: TRBJ1-2
d_gene: NA
CDR3nt: TGTGCCAGCAGTCCCACCTTTACAGGGTACGGCTACACCTTC
CDR3aa: CASSPTFTGYGYTF

abundance: many
v_gene: TRBV13
len: 13
j_gene: TRBJ2-7
d_gene: TRBD2
CDR3nt: TGTGCCAGCACCCAACGGGGGGTCGGCGAGCAGTACTTC
CDR3aa: CASTQRGVGEQYF

abundance: many
v_gene: TRBV5-6
len: 14
j_gene: TRBJ1-1
d_gene: TRBD1
CDR3nt: TGTGCCAGCAGCTCAGGGGGGCAGGGATCACGGGCTTTCTTT
CDR3aa: CASSSGGQGSRAFF

abundance: many
v_gene: TRBV4-1
len: 15
j_gene: TRBJ1-6
d_gene: NA
CDR3nt: TGCGCCAGCAGCCAAGTCGGCCAGGATTACTCACCCCTCCACTTT
CDR3aa: CASSQVGQDYSPLHF

abundance: many
v_gene: TRBV27
len: 15
j_gene: TRBJ2-7
d_gene: TRBD1
CDR3nt: TGTGCCAGCAGCCCCGAAAGGACAGGAAGCTACGAGCAGTACTTC
CDR3aa: CASSPERTGSYEQYF

abundance: NA
v_gene: TRBV18
len: 14
j_gene: TRBJ2-1
d_gene: NA
CDR3nt: TGTGCCAGCTCACCACTCCCCGGTTACAATGAGCAGTTCTTC
CDR3aa: CASSPLPGYNEQFF

abundance: NA
v_gene: TRBV29-1
len: 13
j_gene: TRBJ2-1
d_gene: NA
CDR3nt: TGCAGCGTTGAGGAGCGGGCAAGAGGTGAGCAGTTCTTC
CDR3aa: CSVEERARGEQFF

abundance: NA
v_gene: TRBV5-1
len: 15
j_gene: TRBJ2-1
d_gene: TRBD2
CDR3nt: TGCGCCAGCAGGAGGACTAGCGACTCCTACAATGAGCAGTTCTTC
CDR3aa: CASRRTSDSYNEQFF

abundance: NA
v_gene: TRBV6-1
len: 13
j_gene: TRBJ2-7
d_gene: TRBD1
CDR3nt: TGTGCCGGACACAGGGGGCTAGGCTACGAGCAGCACTTC
CDR3aa: CAGHRGLGYEQHF

abundance: many
v_gene: TRBV6-1
len: 15
j_gene: TRBJ1-1
d_gene: TRBD1
CDR3nt: TGTGCCAGCGGTAATCAGGGGGGACGGAACACTGAAGCTTTCTTT
CDR3aa: CASGNQGGRNTEAFF

abundance: many
v_gene: TRBV6-1
len: 15
j_gene: TRBJ2-3
d_gene: TRBD1
CDR3nt: TGTGCCACCGTATTAAACAGGGGGAGCACAGATACGCAGTATTTT
CDR3aa: CATVLNRGSTDTQYF

abundance: NA
v_gene: TRBV20-1
len: 19
j_gene: TRBJ2-5
d_gene: NA
CDR3nt: TGCAGTGCTAGCTGGGCTCTACGGGGCGGGGAGACCCACCAAGAGACCCAGTACTTC
CDR3aa: CSASWALRGGETHQETQYF

abundance: many
v_gene: TRBV3-1
len: 13
j_gene: TRBJ1-2
d_gene: NA
CDR3nt: TGTGCCAGCAGCCGCCAAGGGATGAATGGCTACACCTTC
CDR3aa: CASSRQGMNGYTF

abundance: many
v_gene: TRBV2
len: 15
j_gene: TRBJ2-5
d_gene: TRBD2
CDR3nt: TGTGCCAGCATCGAGGCTAGCGGGAGTGAGGAGACCCAGTACTTC
CDR3aa: CASIEASGSEETQYF

abundance: many
v_gene: TRBV12-3/TRBV12-4
len: 13
j_gene: TRBJ1-1
d_gene: NA
CDR3nt: TGTGCCAGCAGTCAACAGGACGGGACTGAAGCTTTCTTT
CDR3aa: CASSQQDGTEAFF

abundance: NA
v_gene: TRBV11-3
len: 17
j_gene: TRBJ2-5
d_gene: NA
CDR3nt: TGTGCCAGCAGCTTACGCCCGGGACTCGAAGGAAAAGAGACCCAGTACTTC
CDR3aa: CASSLRPGLEGKETQYF

abundance: NA
v_gene: TRBV5-6
len: 17
j_gene: TRBJ2-3
d_gene: TRBD2
CDR3nt: TGTGCCAGCAGCTCCGGACTAGCGGGCGCCAGCACAGATACGCAGTATTTT
CDR3aa: CASSSGLAGASTDTQYF

abundance: many
v_gene: TRBV4-1
len: 12
j_gene: TRBJ2-7
d_gene: TRBD2
CDR3nt: TGCGCCAGCAGGGGCCGGGAGGCCGAGCAGTACTTC
CDR3aa: CASRGREAEQYF

abundance: few
v_gene: TRBV6-1
len: 14
j_gene: TRBJ1-2
d_gene: TRBD1
CDR3nt: TGTGCCAGCAGTGTAAACAGGGGGCCCTATGGCTACACCTTC
CDR3aa: CASSVNRGPYGYTF

abundance: NA
v_gene: TRBV11-1
len: 15
j_gene: TRBJ1-2
d_gene: TRBD1
CDR3nt: TGTGCCAGCAGCACCAGTGGGACAGGCCACTATGGCTACACCTTC
CDR3aa: CASSTSGTGHYGYTF

abundance: many
v_gene: TRBV7-3
len: 14
j_gene: TRBJ2-3
d_gene: TRBD2
CDR3nt: TGTGCCAGCAGCTTAGGACTAGCGGCAGATACGCAGTATTTT
CDR3aa: CASSLGLAADTQYF

abundance: few
v_gene: TRBV6-6
len: 16
j_gene: TRBJ2-2
d_gene: TRBD2
CDR3nt: TGTGCCAGCAGTTACTCGATAGCGGGGAACACCGGGGAGCTGTTTTTT
CDR3aa: CASSYSIAGNTGELFF

abundance: NA
v_gene: TRBV3-1
len: 15
j_gene: TRBJ2-7
d_gene: TRBD2
CDR3nt: TGTGCCAGCAGCCACGGGGGGGCTAGCAGCTACGAGCAGTACTTC
CDR3aa: CASSHGGASSYEQYF

abundance: few
v_gene: TRBV20-1
len: 15
j_gene: TRBJ2-4
d_gene: NA
CDR3nt: TGCAGTGCTAGAGACCGAGTAACAGGGTTGGACATTCAGTACTTC
CDR3aa: CSARDRVTGLDIQYF

abundance: many
v_gene: TRBV7-9
len: 17
j_gene: TRBJ2-4
d_gene: NA
CDR3nt: TGTGCCAGCAGCTTATACACAGGCACTATAGCCAAAAACATTCAGTACTTC
CDR3aa: CASSLYTGTIAKNIQYF

abundance: NA
v_gene: TRBV12-5
len: 11
j_gene: TRBJ1-6
d_gene: NA
CDR3nt: TGTGCTAGTGGTTTGTTTTCACCCCTCCACTTT
CDR3aa: CASGLFSPLHF

abundance: many
v_gene: TRBV6-1
len: 14
j_gene: TRBJ1-1
d_gene: NA
CDR3nt: TGTGCCAGCAGTTGGGCGGCGATGAACACTGAAGCTTTCTTT
CDR3aa: CASSWAAMNTEAFF

abundance: many
v_gene: TRBV27
len: 16
j_gene: TRBJ1-1
d_gene: TRBD1
CDR3nt: TGTGCCAGCAGTTTGATAAGAGGGACAGGGCGGACTGAAGCTTTCTTT
CDR3aa: CASSLIRGTGRTEAFF

abundance: many
v_gene: TRBV10-3
len: 13
j_gene: TRBJ2-5
d_gene: NA
CDR3nt: TGTGCCATCACCCCAGACAGACAAGAGACCCAGTACTTC
CDR3aa: CAITPDRQETQYF

abundance: NA
v_gene: TRBV19
len: 15
j_gene: TRBJ1-4
d_gene: NA
CDR3nt: TGTGCCAGTAGTAACACAGGGATTGGAGATGAAAAACTGTTTTTT
CDR3aa: CASSNTGIGDEKLFF

abundance: many
v_gene: TRBV7-9
len: 12
j_gene: TRBJ2-1
d_gene: NA
CDR3nt: TGTGCCAGCAGCTTAGAATGGTATGAGCAGTTCTTC
CDR3aa: CASSLEWYEQFF

abundance: many
v_gene: TRBV6-2/TRBV6-3
len: 19
j_gene: TRBJ2-1
d_gene: NA
CDR3nt: TGTGCCAGCAGTGGGACGCTTCGGGACTTTGAAAGCTCCTACAATGAGCAGTTCTTC
CDR3aa: CASSGTLRDFESSYNEQFF

abundance: many
v_gene: TRBV7-2
len: 15
j_gene: TRBJ2-7
d_gene: TRBD2
CDR3nt: TGTGCCAGCAGCTGGAGCGGGATTACACAATACGAGCAGTACTTC
CDR3aa: CASSWSGITQYEQYF

abundance: NA
v_gene: TRBV20-1
len: 14
j_gene: TRBJ2-5
d_gene: TRBD2
CDR3nt: TGCAGTGCTCCACTAGCGGGAGGGTTGGAGACCCAGTACTTC
CDR3aa: CSAPLAGGLETQYF

abundance: NA
v_gene: TRBV11-2
len: 14
j_gene: TRBJ1-2
d_gene: NA
CDR3nt: TGTGCCAGCAGCTTGTTCGGAGCTAACTATGGCTACACCTTC
CDR3aa: CASSLFGANYGYTF

abundance: NA
v_gene: TRBV5-4
len: 15
j_gene: TRBJ1-1
d_gene: NA
CDR3nt: TGTGCCAGCAGCCCCCCGGGACCGGTAAACACTGAAGCTTTCTTT
CDR3aa: CASSPPGPVNTEAFF

abundance: many
v_gene: TRBV10-1
len: 16
j_gene: TRBJ1-2
d_gene: NA
CDR3nt: TGCGCCAGCAGTGATATCCGGGACGGAGGAATCTATGGCTACACCTTC
CDR3aa: CASSDIRDGGIYGYTF

abundance: many
v_gene: TRBV11-1
len: 15
j_gene: TRBJ1-2
d_gene: NA
CDR3nt: TGTGCCAGCAGCCTTATAGCCGGGCCCGACGAGGGCTACACCTTC
CDR3aa: CASSLIAGPDEGYTF

abundance: many
v_gene: TRBV2
len: 15
j_gene: TRBJ2-7
d_gene: NA
CDR3nt: TGTGCCAGCAGTCCGACACCCCAAGCCCTCTACGAGCAGTACTTC
CDR3aa: CASSPTPQALYEQYF

abundance: many
v_gene: TRBV7-9
len: 16
j_gene: TRBJ2-1
d_gene: TRBD1
CDR3nt: TGTGCCAGCAGCCTGGGGACAGGGTTGATAAGTAATGAGCAGTTCTTC
CDR3aa: CASSLGTGLISNEQFF

abundance: NA
v_gene: TRBV19
len: 14
j_gene: TRBJ1-2
d_gene: NA
CDR3nt: TGTGCCAGTAGTATGGGGCAGGGTTACTATGGCTACACCTTC
CDR3aa: CASSMGQGYYGYTF

abundance: many
v_gene: TRBV27
len: 15
j_gene: TRBJ2-1
d_gene: TRBD1
CDR3nt: TGTGCCAGCAGTTTTCCGGGACAGGGTCGGGATGAGCAGTTCTTC
CDR3aa: CASSFPGQGRDEQFF